These 16 T cell receptor beta chains were all obtained from the same sample, sequenced in a study of shared clonotypes between healthy human individuals. Method: immunoSEQ multiplex PCR; TCRdb's copy keeps in-frame clones and lacks some. The data hold 2 million to 2.5 million clones, with approximately 90% observed a single time. Sequencing input: naive CD4+ T cells from PBMCs. Subset meaning: CD45RA+ positively selected. The receptors shown here come from a man between 18 and 29 years old in good health. Some clones in this sample may be carry-over from other donors' samples.

The chain combines TRBV7-2 with TRBJ2-1, with TRBD2 matching 7 bases. The CDR3 consists of 15 residues. Per germline, CDR1 SGHTA and CDR2 FQGNSA. V was pared by 1 base and J by 0 bases, with 0 bases of the junction left unmatched. CDR3 protein: CASSLGTSSYNEQFF. The DNA of the CDR3 is TGTGCCAGCAGCTTAGGGACTAGCTCCTACAATGAGCAGTTCTTC. The entire variable domain, with the rest obtained from reference TRBV7-2 and TRBJ2-1, is as follows: GAGVSQSPSNKVTEKGKDVELRCDPISGHTALYWYRQSLGQGLEFLIYFQGNSAPDKSGLPSDRFSAERTGGSVSTLTIQRTQQEDSAVYLCASSLGTSSYNEQFFGPGTRLTVL.

The V call is TRBV6-6, the J call TRBJ1-1; 11 bases agree with TRBD1. V lost 5 bases to trimming and J lost 3 bases; unmatched junction nucleotides: 5. The CDR3 is 15 residues long. In germline, CDR1 is MNHNY, CDR2 SVGAGI (reference sequence). The CDR3 DNA is TGTGCCAGCAGTCGGACAGGGGGCTTTTACACTGAAGCTTTCTTT. Translating gives CASSRTGGFYTEAFF.

The chain joins TRBV28 to TRBJ2-2; a weak D match, TRBD2 (6 bases). The V end was cut by 5 bases, the J end by 6 bases, with 10 bases between. Germline V gene lookup returns CDR1 MDHEN and CDR2 SYDVKM. This CDR3 comprises 13 residues. The CDR3 loop is CASSATSSGELFF. The CDR3 DNA is TGTGCCAGCAGTGCCACTAGCTCCGGGGAGCTGTTTTTT.

CDR3 residues: CASSQVGEGYQPQHF. CDR3 nucleotides: TGTGCCAGCAGCCAAGTGGGGGAGGGGTACCAGCCCCAGCATTTT. The J gene is TRBJ1-5, the V gene TRBV4-2; possibly TRBD1 for D (5 bases). The V and J ends lost 1 base and 7 bases respectively, with 14 bases between them. The CDR3 has 15 residues. Germline CDR1 is LGHNA and CDR2 is YNFKEQ.

The chain couples TRBV7-3 to TRBJ1-1, with unresolved D. V was clipped by 4 bases and J by 1 base, with 7 bases between them. This CDR3 has 13 amino acids. Germline CDR1 SGHTA, CDR2 FQGTGA. CDR3 sequence reads: CASSSLGNTEAFF. DNA of the CDR3: TGTGCCAGCAGCTCGCTGGGGAACACTGAAGCTTTCTTT.

In regard to this clone: At the DNA level, this CDR3 is encoded by other sequences in the same sample as well. The chain joins TRBV5-1 to TRBJ2-4, with TRBD1 matching over 8 bases. Germline-derived CDR1 and CDR2 are SGHRS and YFSETQ. V shed 0 bases and J 0 bases; nucleotides not matched to a gene: 2. The CDR3 is 16 residues long. CDR3 nucleotide sequence: TGCGCCAGCAGCTTGGTGCAGGGGGCAGCCAAAAACATTCAGTACTTC. Translation: CASSLVQGAAKNIQYF. Complete variable domain (other parts from reference TRBV5-1 and TRBJ2-4): KAGVTQTPRYLIKTRGQQVTLSCSPISGHRSVSWYQQTPGQGLQFLFEYFSETQRNKGNFPGRFSGRQFSNSRSEMNVSTLELGDSALYLCASSLVQGAAKNIQYFGAGTRLSVL.

About this clone: The sample carries other DNA sequences with the same CDR3. This chain uses TRBV7-9 with TRBJ1-1; no definite D call. This CDR3 has 14 residues. Trimming left V 1 base short and J 1 base short, with 7 bases between. Germline CDR1 and CDR2: SEHNR and FQNEAQ (reference sequence). CDR3 sequence: CASSLVLQNTEAFF. The CDR3 region has the DNA TGTGCCAGCAGCTTAGTTCTACAGAACACTGAAGCTTTCTTT.

The chain has TRBV2 and TRBJ2-7; 10 bases agree with TRBD2. V shed 5 bases, J shed 6 bases, and the junction held 7 bases outside the gene matches. The length of the CDR3 is 14 residues. Germline V gene sequence: CDR1 SNHLY, CDR2 FYNNEI. The CDR3 DNA reads TGTGCCAGCAGTTCCGGGACTAGCGTCGGCGAGCAGTACTTC. It yields the protein CASSSGTSVGEQYF.

V usage is TRBV15 and J usage is TRBJ2-7, with TRBD2 matching over 11 bases. Germline CDR1 and CDR2: LNHNV and YYDKDF (reference sequence). Trimming removed 0 bases from V and 4 bases from J; junction bases left unmatched: 8. The CDR3 consists of 17 residues. The CDR3 coding sequence is TGTGCCACCAGCAGAGAGCTATCACTAGCGGGAGTTTACGAGCAGTACTTC. Its protein is CATSRELSLAGVYEQYF.

The chain employs TRBV10-3 and TRBJ2-3; no reliable D call. With 6 bases removed from V and 2 bases from J, the gap between germline ends came to 6 bases. CDR1 ENHRY and CDR2 SYGVKD come from the germline V gene. The CDR3 has 12 amino acids. CDR3 residues: CAIRNTTDTQYF. As DNA, the CDR3 is TGTGCCATCAGAAATACCACAGATACGCAGTATTTT.

The V and J genes are TRBV7-9 and TRBJ1-4; 11 nucleotides line up with TRBD1. Per the germline V gene, CDR1 is SEHNR and CDR2 is FQNEAQ (reference sequence). The CDR3 contains 17 residues. J gave up 7 bases and V 2 bases, and 9 bases lay outside the gene matches. The CDR3 coding sequence is TGTGCCAGCAGCTTACGCCGCGCCGGGACAGGGGGTGAAAAACTGTTTTTT. Encoded protein: CASSLRRAGTGGEKLFF.

This clone was observed a single time. The chain couples TRBV4-1 to TRBJ2-7, with 10 bases fitting TRBD1. Per germline, CDR1 MGHRA and CDR2 YSYEKL. Trimming took 7 bases from V and 0 from J; bases not matched to a gene: 12. This CDR3 spans 17 amino acids. In nucleotides, the CDR3 is TGCGCCAGCAAAATTGGGGACAGGGGCCCCCGCTCCTACGAGCAGTACTTC. Amino acids: CASKIGDRGPRSYEQYF.

Note on this clone: This sample includes further DNA sequences coding for the same CDR3. The chain joins TRBV5-1 to TRBJ2-7; TRBD2 aligns across 10 bases. V lost 4 bases to trimming and J lost 2 bases; unmatched junction nucleotides: 3. Germline loops: CDR1 SGHRS, CDR2 YFSETQ. The CDR3 contains 14 residues. In nucleotides, the CDR3 is TGCGCCAGCAGCCCTACTAGCGGGACCTACGAGCAGTACTTC. This sequence encodes CASSPTSGTYEQYF.

The CDR3 DNA reads as TGTGCCAGCAGTTACTTGGGGGGAACCACTGAGCAGTTCTTC. Protein: CASSYLGGTTEQFF. The chain has TRBV6-5 and TRBJ2-1; tentative D call: TRBD2 (6 bases). CDR3 length equals 14 residues. Germline assignment: CDR1 MNHEY and CDR2 SVGAGI. V lost 1 base and J lost 9, with 13 bases in between.

This rearrangement joins TRBV30 to TRBJ2-3; 11 nucleotides line up with TRBD2. From germline, CDR1 is GTSNPN and CDR2 SVGIG (reference sequence). The CDR3 has 15 amino acids. V gave up 5 bases and J gave up 3 bases; unmatched junction bases: 7. CDR3 coding DNA: TGTGCCTGGGTTAATAGCGGGAGGGGGACAGATACGCAGTATTTT. This translates into CAWVNSGRGTDTQYF.

The gene calls are TRBV15 and TRBJ2-5; D might be TRBD2 (6 bases). The germline V and J ends were trimmed by 1 base and 5 bases, with 14 bases remaining between them. This CDR3 has 15 residues. Germline CDR1 and CDR2: LNHNV and YYDKDF (reference sequence). CDR3 in amino acids: CATSRGGELRETQYF. The CDR3 DNA follows: TGTGCCACCAGCAGAGGGGGGGAGTTAAGGGAGACCCAGTACTTC. Together with reference TRBV15 and TRBJ2-5, the CDR3 gives the full variable domain: DAMVIQNPRYQVTQFGKPVTLSCSQTLNHNVMYWYQQKSSQAPKLLFHYYDKDFNNEADTPDNFQSRRPNTSFCFLDIRSPGLGDTAMYLCATSRGGELRETQYFGPGTRLLVL.